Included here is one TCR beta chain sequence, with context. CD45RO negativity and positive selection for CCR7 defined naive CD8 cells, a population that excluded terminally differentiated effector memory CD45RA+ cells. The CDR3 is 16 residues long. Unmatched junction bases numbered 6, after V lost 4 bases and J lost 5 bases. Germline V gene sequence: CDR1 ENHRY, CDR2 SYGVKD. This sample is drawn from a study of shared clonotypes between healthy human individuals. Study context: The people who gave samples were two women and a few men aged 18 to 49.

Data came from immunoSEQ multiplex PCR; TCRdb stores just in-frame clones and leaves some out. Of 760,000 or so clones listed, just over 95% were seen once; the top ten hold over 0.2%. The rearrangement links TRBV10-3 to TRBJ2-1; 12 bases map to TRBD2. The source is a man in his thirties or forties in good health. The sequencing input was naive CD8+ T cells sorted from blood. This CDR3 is CAISGLAGDSHNEQFF. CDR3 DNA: TGTGCCATCAGTGGACTAGCGGGAGATAGCCACAATGAGCAGTTCTTC.